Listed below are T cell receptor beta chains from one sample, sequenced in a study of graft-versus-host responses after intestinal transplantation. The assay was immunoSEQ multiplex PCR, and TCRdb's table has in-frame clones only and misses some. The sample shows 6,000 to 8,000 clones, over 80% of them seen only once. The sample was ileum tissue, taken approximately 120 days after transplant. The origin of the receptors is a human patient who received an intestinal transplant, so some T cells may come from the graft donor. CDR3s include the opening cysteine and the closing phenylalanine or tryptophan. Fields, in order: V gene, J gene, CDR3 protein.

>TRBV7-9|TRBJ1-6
CASSPGTALFYNSPLHF
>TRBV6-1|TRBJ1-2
CATWGIYGYTF
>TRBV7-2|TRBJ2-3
CASSWGLAGGPSTDTQYF
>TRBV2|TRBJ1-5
CASSALTADNQPQHF
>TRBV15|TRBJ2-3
CATSRARGGETDTQYF
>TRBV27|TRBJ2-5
CASSPWDRGQTQYF
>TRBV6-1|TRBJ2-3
CASTPGGSTDTQYF
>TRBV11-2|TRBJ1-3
CASSADRNTIYF
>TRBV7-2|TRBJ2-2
CASSSSGTNTGELFF
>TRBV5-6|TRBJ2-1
CASSLRRGNTYNEQFF
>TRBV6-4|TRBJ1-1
CASSDSSQNTEAFF
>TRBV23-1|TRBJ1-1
CASSQSAEPGQGPFFEAFF
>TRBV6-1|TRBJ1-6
CASSTQGRDSPLHF
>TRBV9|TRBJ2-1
CASSVRHSYNEQFF
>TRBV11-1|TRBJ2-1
CASSLWAGEINEQFF
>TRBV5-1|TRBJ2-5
CASSLGAGGTETQYF
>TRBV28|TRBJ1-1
CASSRDRVTEAFF
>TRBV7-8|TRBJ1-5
CASSSTGPAEVWAIGGSMHF
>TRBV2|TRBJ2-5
CASSEGVGRETQYF
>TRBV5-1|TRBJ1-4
CASSGGTVLNEKLFF
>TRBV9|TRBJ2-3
CASSEGQGYTDTQYF
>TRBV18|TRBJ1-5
CASSPPRGSHNQPQHF
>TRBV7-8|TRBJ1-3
CASSLAPANSGNTIYF